This T cell receptor (beta chain) was identified during a study of shared clonotypes between healthy human individuals. With regard to this clone: This sample also contains other DNA sequences that code for the same CDR3.

There are 12 residues in the CDR3. Germline V gene sequence: CDR1 SEHNR, CDR2 FQNEAQ (reference sequence). Trimming took off 5 bases at V and 6 bases at J, with 11 bases between the two ends. In the original processing: ImmunoSEQ gave junction-only sequences without quality scores, so filtering differed. Data came from immunoSEQ multiplex PCR; TCRdb stores just in-frame clones and leaves some out. The DNA gave D and trimming, while V, J and clone size come from that table. The data contain approximately 2.5 million clones, more than 90% of them singletons. This chain joins TRBV7-9 and TRBJ2-7; D may be TRBD1 or TRBD2 (6 bases each). Sample: naive CD4+ T cells sorted from blood. Subset here: CD45RA+ positively selected. This receptor was identified in a man aged 18 to 30 in good health. The CDR3 reads CASSLEGGEQYF. The CDR3 bases are TGTGCCAGCAGCCTAGAGGGGGGCGAGCAGTACTTC. Full variable domain (missing parts from reference TRBV7-9 and TRBJ2-7): DTGVSQNPRHKITKRGQNVTFRCDPISEHNRLYWYRQTLGQGPEFLTYFQNEAQLEKSRLLSDRFSAERPKGSFSTLEIQRTEQGDSAMYLCASSLEGGEQYFGPGTRLTVT.